The 11 T cell receptor beta chains presented below share a single source sample, sequenced in a study of persistence of HIV-infected CD4 T cells. The libraries were made with immunoSEQ version 4 in survey mode. The method was immunoSEQ multiplex PCR; TCRdb's version includes in-frame clones alone and lacks a portion of them. The sample includes roughly 25,000 clones, around 72% of them seen just once. The antigens these receptors bind are not known. Overlapping HIV-1 Gag 15-mer peptides at 1 ug per peptide per mL were used. Sorting of responding CD4+ T cells relied on upregulated CD40 ligand together with CD69. Source: CD4+ T cells sorted from PBMCs after approximately 20-hour stimulation, taken from a patient who received antiretroviral therapy. The receptors derive from an adult man with HIV who was CMV-seropositive.

The chain employs TRBV5-1 and TRBJ1-2; a weak D match, TRBD1 (5 bases). Per germline, CDR1 SGHRS and CDR2 YFSETQ. The CDR3 has 13 amino acids. V lost 3 bases, J lost 7 bases, and 13 bases lay in between. The CDR3 nucleotides read TGCGCCAGCAGCTCGGACGGGGCGAGTGGCTACACCTTC. As protein: CASSSDGASGYTF.

The J gene is TRBJ2-2, the V gene TRBV2, with D hard to call. In germline, CDR1 is SNHLY, CDR2 FYNNEI. This CDR3 region has 15 residues. V lost 1 base to trimming and J lost 1 base, with 7 bases between them. The CDR3 DNA sequence: TGTGCCAGCAGTGAAGTGGGAAGGAACACCGGGGAGCTGTTTTTT. Amino acids: CASSEVGRNTGELFF.

This clone was observed a few times. V gene TRBV6-5 combines with J gene TRBJ2-6, with D uncertain. The length of the CDR3 is 14 residues. Trimming stripped 7 bases from V and 0 bases from J, with 7 bases between. In germline, CDR1 is MNHEY, CDR2 SVGAGI. In DNA form, the CDR3 reads TGTGCCAGCAATCGAGACTCTGGGGCCAACGTCCTGACTTTC. Its translation is CASNRDSGANVLTF.

This clone was seen a handful of times. J is TRBJ1-4 and V is TRBV6-1, with 9 bases aligning to TRBD1. V trimming: 2 bases; J trimming: 2 bases; junction bases outside the gene matches: 3. Germline CDR1 and CDR2: MNHNS and SASEGT. CDR3 length: 16 amino acids. The CDR3 is CASSEQQGATNEKLFF. In nucleotides, the CDR3 is TGTGCCAGCAGTGAACAACAGGGGGCCACTAATGAAAAACTGTTTTTT.

The genes are TRBV18 and TRBJ1-5; 9 nucleotides align to TRBD1. Germline assignment: CDR1 KGHSH and CDR2 LQKENI. The V segment lost 4 bases and the J segment 1 base; nucleotides outside the gene matches: 14. The CDR3 has 19 residues. CDR3 loop: CASSLSAGQGRQSNQPQHF. The CDR3 bases are TGTGCCAGCTCACTTTCCGCGGGACAGGGTCGTCAAAGCAATCAGCCCCAGCATTTT.

This chain joins TRBV2 and TRBJ2-1; either TRBD1 or TRBD2 may supply D (6 bases each). Germline CDR1 reads SNHLY; CDR2 reads FYNNEI. This CDR3 spans 17 amino acids. V lost 6 bases to trimming and J lost 0 bases, with 18 bases between them. The CDR3 DNA reads TGTGCCAGCAGACAAAGGGGGGCTGAGAGCTCCTACAATGAGCAGTTCTTC. Translating gives CASRQRGAESSYNEQFF.

This clone was observed a handful of times. Here the CDR3 reads CASSLGGGESNQPQHF. CDR3 DNA sequence: TGTGCCAGCAGCTTAGGGGGAGGGGAGAGCAATCAGCCCCAGCATTTT. The chain recombines TRBV7-6 with TRBJ1-5; maybe TRBD1 (5 bases). The germline CDR1 and CDR2 sequences are SGHVS and FNYEAQ. The V end lost 1 base, the J end lost 1 base, and 11 bases lay between the germline ends. This CDR3 region has 16 residues. The entire variable domain, with the rest obtained from reference TRBV7-6 and TRBJ1-5, is as follows: GAGVSQSPRYKVTKRGQDVALRCDPISGHVSLYWYRQALGQGPEFLTYFNYEAQQDKSGLPNDRFSAERPEGSISTLTIQRTEQRDSAMYRCASSLGGGESNQPQHFGDGTRLSIL.

The rearrangement joins TRBV10-1 to TRBJ2-1; 8 bases agree with TRBD2. The CDR3 has 18 residues. Germline V CDR1 and CDR2: WNHNN, SYGVQD (reference sequence). Trimming took 5 bases from V and 0 from J; bases not matched to a gene: 12. CDR3 DNA: TGCGCCAGCAGTAGCTACGGCGGGGGGCCGAGCTCCTACAATGAGCAGTTCTTC. Amino acids: CASSSYGGGPSSYNEQFF.

With regard to this clone: Mismatch with germline at one junction end may stem from a read error. The same CDR3 also results from other DNA sequences found in this sample. V and J are TRBV5-4 and TRBJ1-6; D uncertain. Germline CDR1 is SGHNT and CDR2 is YYREEE (reference sequence). CDR3 length: 13 residues. This chain's CDR3 is CASSLDANSPLHF. The CDR3 DNA follows: TGCGCCAGCAGCTTGGACGCAAATTCACCCCTCCACTTT. The whole variable domain, filled in from reference TRBV5-4 and TRBJ1-6, reads ETGVTQSPTHLIKTRGQQVTLRCSSQSGHNTVSWYQQALGQGPQFIFQYYREEENGRGNFPPRFSGLQFPNYSSELNVNALELDDSALYLCASSLDANSPLHFGNGTRLTVT.

The chain joins TRBV5-1 to TRBJ2-7; 8 bases line up with TRBD2. The CDR3 runs to 22 residues. CDR1 is SGHRS, CDR2 YFSETQ, per germline. With V trimmed by 4 bases and J by 5 bases, 32 bases remained unmatched. The CDR3 region is CASSRWAGGARSTHEGKDEQYF. The CDR3 DNA reads TGCGCCAGCAGCCGCTGGGCGGGGGGCGCGAGATCCACACACGAAGGGAAGGACGAGCAGTACTTC.

The J gene is TRBJ1-3, the V gene TRBV7-2; the D is unclear. Trimming removed 7 bases from V and 0 bases from J, with 10 bases in between. The CDR3 contains 14 residues. Per the germline V gene, CDR1 is SGHTA and CDR2 is FQGNSA. CDR3: CASNRPNSGNTIYF. CDR3 coding DNA: TGTGCCAGCAACCGCCCAAACTCTGGAAACACCATATATTTT.